This TCR beta chain was captured in a study of CD8 T cells in Susac syndrome. This CDR3 region has 13 residues. Germline V gene data show CDR1 as PRHDT and CDR2 as FYEKMQ (reference sequence). The V and J ends lost 2 bases and 6 bases respectively, with 9 bases between them. The authors carried out high-throughput sequencing of TCR beta. They applied it to CD8+ and CD4+ T cells obtained from blood. Relapsing-remitting disease, either stable or active, was present in the multiple sclerosis controls, who were treatment-naive patients. FACS enriched CD8+ TEMRA cells, while bulk CD8+ and CD4+ were negatively isolated. Random hexamers were used to reverse transcribe about 0.45 to 1 ug of RNA. By means of immunoSEQ multiplex PCR, TCR beta CDR3 spanning 54 Vbeta and 13 Jbeta underwent amplification. TCRdb re-derived calls from the immunoSEQ multiplex PCR reads in MiXCR, one entry per CDR3 protein. The sample consists of roughly 140,000 distinct CDR3 sequences, 90% to 95% of them appearing once.

The source material was CD8+ T cells from PBMCs. The chain recombines TRBV13 with TRBJ2-3; tentative D call: TRBD2 (5 bases). This sequence was found in a human donor with multiple sclerosis. CDR3 sequence: CASSLRERDTQYF. DNA for the CDR3: TGTGCCAGCAGCTTAAGGGAGAGGGATACGCAGTATTTT.